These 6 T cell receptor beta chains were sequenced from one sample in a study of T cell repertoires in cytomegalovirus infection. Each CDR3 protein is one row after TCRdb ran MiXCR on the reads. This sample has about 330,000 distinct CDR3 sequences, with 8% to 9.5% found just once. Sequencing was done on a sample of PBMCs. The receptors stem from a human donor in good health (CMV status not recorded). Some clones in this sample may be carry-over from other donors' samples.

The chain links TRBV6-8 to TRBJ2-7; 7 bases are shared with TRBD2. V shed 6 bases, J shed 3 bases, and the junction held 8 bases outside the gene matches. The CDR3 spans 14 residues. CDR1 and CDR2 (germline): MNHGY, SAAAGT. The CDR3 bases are TGTGCCAGCAGACCAGCGGGGACGAACTACGAGCAGTACTTC. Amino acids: CASRPAGTNYEQYF.

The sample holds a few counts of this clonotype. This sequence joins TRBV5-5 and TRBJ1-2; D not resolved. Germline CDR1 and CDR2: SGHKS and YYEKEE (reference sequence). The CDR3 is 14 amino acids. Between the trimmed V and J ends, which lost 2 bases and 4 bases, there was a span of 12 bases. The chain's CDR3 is CASSFESLLYGYTF. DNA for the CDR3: TGTGCCAGCAGCTTTGAGAGCTTACTCTATGGCTACACCTTC.

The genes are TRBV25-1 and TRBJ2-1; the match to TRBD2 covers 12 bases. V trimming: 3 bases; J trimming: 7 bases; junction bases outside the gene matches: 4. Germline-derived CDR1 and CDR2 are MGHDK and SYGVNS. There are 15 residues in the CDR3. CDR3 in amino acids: CASSDVTSGRNEQFF. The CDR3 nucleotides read TGTGCCAGCAGTGATGTGACTAGCGGGAGAAATGAGCAGTTCTTC. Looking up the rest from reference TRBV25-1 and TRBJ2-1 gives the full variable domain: EADIYQTPRYLVIGTGKKITLECSQTMGHDKMYWYQQDPGMELHLIHYSYGVNSTEKGDLSSESTVSRIRTEHFPLTLESARPSHTSQYLCASSDVTSGRNEQFFGPGTRLTVL.

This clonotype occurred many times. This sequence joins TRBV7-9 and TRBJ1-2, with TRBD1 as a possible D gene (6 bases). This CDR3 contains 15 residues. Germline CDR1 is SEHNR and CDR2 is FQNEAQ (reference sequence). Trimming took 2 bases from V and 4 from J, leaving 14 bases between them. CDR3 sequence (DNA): TGTGCCAGCAGCTTATCCTTACAGGGTTCCTATGGCTACACCTTC. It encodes CASSLSLQGSYGYTF.

CDR3 bases: TGCAGTGCTAGATCCCGGGACAGGGGGTTGTCCGAGCAGTACTTC. Residues: CSARSRDRGLSEQYF. V gene TRBV20-1 combines with J gene TRBJ2-7; 11 bases line up with TRBD1. V shed 2 bases and J 6 bases; nucleotides not matched to a gene: 9. In germline, CDR1 is DFQATT, CDR2 SNEGSKA (reference sequence). CDR3 length equals 15 residues.

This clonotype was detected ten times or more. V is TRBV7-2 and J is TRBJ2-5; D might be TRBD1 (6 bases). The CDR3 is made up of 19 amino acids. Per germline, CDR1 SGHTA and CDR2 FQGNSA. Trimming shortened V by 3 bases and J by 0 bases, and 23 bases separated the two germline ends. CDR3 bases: TGTGCCAGCAGCTTCCACAGGGTTGAAGGGAATTGGTACCAAGAGACCCAGTACTTC. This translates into CASSFHRVEGNWYQETQYF.